The rows below give T cell receptor beta chains drawn from one sample of a study of identical twins. Via MiXCR, TCRdb re-called the 5' RACE reads, giving one row per CDR3 protein. The table records roughly 1.6 million distinct CDR3 sequences, less than 40% of them present only once. The specimen was cord blood. The source is a newborn girl in good health. Both conserved end residues are part of each CDR3. Each record gives: clone size, V gene, D gene, J gene, CDR3 protein, CDR3 DNA. D genes are given only for firm matches. Only some rows state a clone size, as once, few, many or a class for expanded clones.

size: -; V: TRBV6-2/TRBV6-3; D: -; J: TRBJ1-2; CDR3: CASSRAGAFYGYTF; DNA: TGTGCCAGCAGCCGCGCCGGGGCTTTCTATGGCTACACCTTC
size: -; V: TRBV20-1; D: -; J: TRBJ1-2; CDR3: CSATGVKQNYGYTF; DNA: TGCAGTGCTACGGGGGTGAAGCAGAACTATGGCTACACCTTC
size: few; V: TRBV4-2; D: TRBD1; J: TRBJ1-1; CDR3: CASSHPGTGSTEAFF; DNA: TGTGCCAGCAGCCACCCTGGGACAGGGAGCACTGAAGCTTTCTTT
size: -; V: TRBV29-1; D: -; J: TRBJ2-3; CDR3: CSVRATDTQYF; DNA: TGCAGCGTACGGGCCACAGATACGCAGTATTTT
size: -; V: TRBV29-1; D: TRBD2; J: TRBJ2-4; CDR3: CSVEDPSGTDIQYF; DNA: TGCAGCGTTGAAGATCCCAGCGGGACGGACATTCAGTACTTC
size: -; V: TRBV7-2; D: TRBD2; J: TRBJ2-7; CDR3: CASSLAAWSTSGEYNEQYF; DNA: TGTGCCAGCAGCTTAGCGGCGTGGTCAACTAGCGGCGAATACAATGAGCAGTACTTC
size: few; V: TRBV4-2; D: -; J: TRBJ1-5; CDR3: CASSQEVQRGNQPQHF; DNA: TGTGCCAGCAGCCAAGAGGTACAGAGGGGCAATCAGCCCCAGCATTTT
size: few; V: TRBV20-1; D: -; J: TRBJ2-3; CDR3: CSARSGGYTDTQYF; DNA: TGCAGTGCTAGATCCGGGGGCTACACAGATACGCAGTATTTT
size: few; V: TRBV27; D: TRBD1; J: TRBJ1-1; CDR3: CASSLWTGMNTEAFF; DNA: TGTGCCAGCAGTCTCTGGACAGGGATGAACACTGAAGCTTTCTTT
size: once; V: TRBV28; D: TRBD1; J: TRBJ1-1; CDR3: CASSLLIQGARTEAFF; DNA: TGTGCCAGCAGTTTATTGATACAGGGGGCGAGAACTGAAGCTTTCTTT
size: -; V: TRBV14; D: -; J: TRBJ1-2; CDR3: CANSQLGAGYGYTF; DNA: TGTGCCAACAGCCAATTGGGCGCAGGCTATGGCTACACCTTC
size: few; V: TRBV14; D: -; J: TRBJ2-2; CDR3: CASSQDLGPGELFF; DNA: TGTGCCAGCAGCCAAGACTTGGGGCCCGGGGAGCTGTTTTTT
size: -; V: TRBV25-1; D: TRBD1; J: TRBJ2-6; CDR3: CASNTGTGVTGANVLTF; DNA: TGTGCCAGCAATACCGGGACAGGGGTTACTGGGGCCAACGTCCTGACTTTC